This TCR beta chain was captured by sequencing in a study of cytomegalovirus exposure and HLA in healthy donors. Across the study: The approximately 120 million unique TCR beta sequences, from some 170 million T cells, were found by an earlier analysis.

Researchers ran the PCR with 60 Vbeta and 13 Jbeta primers. Some clones are missing from TCRdb's copy, which holds only in-frame ones; the method was immunoSEQ multiplex PCR. This table holds roughly 84,000 clones, 70% to 80% found once. The receptor's source is a man aged 50-59 years in good health and CMV-seronegative. The specimen sequenced was PBMCs.

CDR3 amino acids: CASSLDTSNQPQHF. Here the CDR3 DNA reads TGTGCCAGCAGCTTGGACACTAGCAATCAGCCCCAGCATTTT. V gene TRBV6-6 combines with J gene TRBJ1-5; tentative D call: TRBD1 (5 bases). CDR1 is MNHNY, CDR2 SVGAGI, per germline (reference sequence). The CDR3 covers 14 residues. Between the trimmed V and J ends, which lost 6 bases and 0 bases, there was a span of 9 bases.